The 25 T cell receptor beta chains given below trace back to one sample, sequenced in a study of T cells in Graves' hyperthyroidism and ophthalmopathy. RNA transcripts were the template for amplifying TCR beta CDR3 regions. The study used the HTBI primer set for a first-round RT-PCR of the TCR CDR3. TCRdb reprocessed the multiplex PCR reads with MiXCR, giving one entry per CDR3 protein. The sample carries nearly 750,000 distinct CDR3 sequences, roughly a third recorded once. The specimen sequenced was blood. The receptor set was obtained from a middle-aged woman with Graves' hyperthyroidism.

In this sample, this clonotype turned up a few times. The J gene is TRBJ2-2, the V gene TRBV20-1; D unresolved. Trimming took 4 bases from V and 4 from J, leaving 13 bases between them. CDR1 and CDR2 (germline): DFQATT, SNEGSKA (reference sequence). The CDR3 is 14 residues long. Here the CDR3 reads CSAKGYDSTGELFF. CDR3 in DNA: TGCAGTGCTAAAGGTTATGATTCCACCGGGGAGCTGTTTTTT.

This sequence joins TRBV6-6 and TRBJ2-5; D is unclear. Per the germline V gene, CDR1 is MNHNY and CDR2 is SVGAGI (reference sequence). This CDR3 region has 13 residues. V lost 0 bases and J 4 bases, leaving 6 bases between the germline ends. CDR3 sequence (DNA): TGTGCCAGCAGTTACTCGATCTCAGAGACCCAGTACTTC. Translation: CASSYSISETQYF.

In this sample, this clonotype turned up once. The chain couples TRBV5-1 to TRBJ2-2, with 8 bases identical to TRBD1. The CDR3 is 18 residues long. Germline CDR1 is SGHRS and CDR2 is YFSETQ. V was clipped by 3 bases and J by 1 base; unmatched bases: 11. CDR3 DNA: TGCGCCAGCAGCTCTGGATTCAGGGGGCAACTGAACACCGGGGAGCTGTTTTTT. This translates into CASSSGFRGQLNTGELFF.

The CDR3 bases are TGTGCCGTCCGCGGGACAGGGGCCGGAGATCAGCCCCAGCATTTT. Translation gives CAVRGTGAGDQPQHF. The chain links TRBV10-3 to TRBJ1-5; 10 bases are shared with TRBD1. The CDR3 totals 15 residues. CDR1 is ENHRY and CDR2 is SYGVKD in the germline V gene. V shed 11 bases, J shed 5 bases, and the junction held 12 bases outside the gene matches.

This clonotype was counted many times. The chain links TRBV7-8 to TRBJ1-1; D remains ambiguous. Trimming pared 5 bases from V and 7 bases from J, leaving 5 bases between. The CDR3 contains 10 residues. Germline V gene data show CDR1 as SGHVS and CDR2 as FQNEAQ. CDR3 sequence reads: CASSRIEAFF. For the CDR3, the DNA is TGTGCCAGCAGCCGAATTGAAGCTTTCTTT.

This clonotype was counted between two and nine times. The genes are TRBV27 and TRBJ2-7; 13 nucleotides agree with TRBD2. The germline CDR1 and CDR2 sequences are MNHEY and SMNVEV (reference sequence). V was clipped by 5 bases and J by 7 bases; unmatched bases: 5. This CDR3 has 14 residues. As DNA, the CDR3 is TGTGCCAGCAGTGAAGGGACTAGCGGGATTGAGCAGTACTTC. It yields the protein CASSEGTSGIEQYF.

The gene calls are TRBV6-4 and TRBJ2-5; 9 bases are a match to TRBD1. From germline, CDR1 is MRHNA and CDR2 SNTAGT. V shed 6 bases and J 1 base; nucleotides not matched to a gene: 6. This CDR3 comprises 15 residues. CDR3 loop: CASRMDRGFQETQYF. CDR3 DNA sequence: TGTGCCAGCAGAATGGACAGGGGTTTCCAAGAGACCCAGTACTTC.

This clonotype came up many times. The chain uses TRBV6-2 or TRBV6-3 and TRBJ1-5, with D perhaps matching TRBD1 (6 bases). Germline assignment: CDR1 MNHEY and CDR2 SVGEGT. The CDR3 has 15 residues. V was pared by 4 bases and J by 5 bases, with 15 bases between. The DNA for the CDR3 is TGTGCCAGCAGTTCGACGGGACACGGTGATCAGCCCCAGCATTTT. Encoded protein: CASSSTGHGDQPQHF.

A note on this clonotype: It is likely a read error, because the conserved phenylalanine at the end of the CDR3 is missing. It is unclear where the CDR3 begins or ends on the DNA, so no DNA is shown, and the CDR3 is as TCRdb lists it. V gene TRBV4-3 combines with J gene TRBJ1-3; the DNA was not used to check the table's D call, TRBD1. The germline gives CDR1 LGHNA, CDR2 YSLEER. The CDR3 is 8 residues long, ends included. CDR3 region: CASSQGQG.

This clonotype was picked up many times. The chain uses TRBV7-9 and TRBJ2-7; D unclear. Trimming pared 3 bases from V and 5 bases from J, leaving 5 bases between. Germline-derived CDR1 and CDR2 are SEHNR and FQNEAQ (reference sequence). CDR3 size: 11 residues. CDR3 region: CASSFSNEQYF. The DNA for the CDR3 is TGTGCCAGCAGCTTCAGCAACGAGCAGTACTTC.

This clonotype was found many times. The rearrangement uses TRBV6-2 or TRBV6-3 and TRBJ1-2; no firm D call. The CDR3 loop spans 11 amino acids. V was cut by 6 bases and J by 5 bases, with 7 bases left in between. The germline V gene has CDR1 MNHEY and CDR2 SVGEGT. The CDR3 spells CASRRWYGYTF. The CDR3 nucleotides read TGTGCCAGCAGGCGATGGTATGGCTACACCTTC.

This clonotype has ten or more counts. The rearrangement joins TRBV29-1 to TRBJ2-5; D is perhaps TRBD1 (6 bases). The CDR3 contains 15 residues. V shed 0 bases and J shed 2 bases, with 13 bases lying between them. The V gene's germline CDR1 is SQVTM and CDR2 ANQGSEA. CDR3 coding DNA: TGCAGCGTTGAAGATCTTATGGGACATCAAGAGACCCAGTACTTC. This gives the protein CSVEDLMGHQETQYF.

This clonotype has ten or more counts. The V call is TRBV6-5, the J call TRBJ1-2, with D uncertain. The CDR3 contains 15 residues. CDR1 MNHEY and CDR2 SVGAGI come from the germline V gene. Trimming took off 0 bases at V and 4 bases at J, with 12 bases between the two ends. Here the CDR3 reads CASSYSLGRPYGYTF. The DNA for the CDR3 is TGTGCCAGCAGTTACTCGTTGGGCAGACCCTATGGCTACACCTTC.

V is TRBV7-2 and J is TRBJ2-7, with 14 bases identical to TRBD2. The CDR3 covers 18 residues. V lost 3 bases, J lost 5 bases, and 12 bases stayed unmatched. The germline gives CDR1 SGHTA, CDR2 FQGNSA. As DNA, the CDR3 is TGTGCCAGCAGCTTCACCTTCGGACTAGCGGGGGGTCAGGACGAGCAGTACTTC. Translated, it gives CASSFTFGLAGGQDEQYF.

The CDR3 here is CASSLRADLYEQYF. Here the CDR3 DNA reads TGTGCCAGCAGTTTAAGGGCAGACCTCTACGAGCAGTACTTC. The chain is built from TRBV28 and TRBJ2-7, with unresolved D. Trimming removed 2 bases at V and 3 bases at J, with 11 bases between. The CDR3 runs 14 residues. Germline CDR1 reads MDHEN; CDR2 reads SYDVKM.

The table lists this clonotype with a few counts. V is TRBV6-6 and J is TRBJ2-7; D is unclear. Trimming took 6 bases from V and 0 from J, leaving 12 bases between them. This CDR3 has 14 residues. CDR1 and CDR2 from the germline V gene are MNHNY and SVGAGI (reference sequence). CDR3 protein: CASRSPGGSYEQYF. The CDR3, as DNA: TGTGCCAGCAGGAGCCCCGGCGGCTCCTACGAGCAGTACTTC.

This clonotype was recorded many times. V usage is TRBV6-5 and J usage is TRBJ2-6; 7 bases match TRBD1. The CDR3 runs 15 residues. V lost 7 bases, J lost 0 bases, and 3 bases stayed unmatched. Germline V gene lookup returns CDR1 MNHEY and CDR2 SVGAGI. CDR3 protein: CASTPGGSGANVLTF. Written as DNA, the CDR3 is TGTGCCAGCACTCCAGGGGGCTCTGGGGCCAACGTCCTGACTTTC.

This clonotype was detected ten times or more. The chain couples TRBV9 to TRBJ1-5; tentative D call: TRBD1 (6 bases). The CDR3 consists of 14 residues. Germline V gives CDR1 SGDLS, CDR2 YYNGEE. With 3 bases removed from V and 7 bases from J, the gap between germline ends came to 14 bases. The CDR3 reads CASSGGGGKQPQHF. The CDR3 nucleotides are TGTGCCAGCAGCGGCGGAGGGGGGAAACAGCCCCAGCATTTT.

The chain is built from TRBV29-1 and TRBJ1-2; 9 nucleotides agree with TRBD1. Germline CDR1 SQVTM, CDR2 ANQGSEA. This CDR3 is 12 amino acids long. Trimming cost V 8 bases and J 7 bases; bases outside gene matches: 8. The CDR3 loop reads CSSPTGGGGYTF. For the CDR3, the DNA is TGCAGCTCACCGACAGGGGGAGGTGGCTACACCTTC. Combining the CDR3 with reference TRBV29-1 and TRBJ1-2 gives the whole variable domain SAVISQKPSRDICQRGTSLTIQCQVDSQVTMMFWYRQQPGQSLTLIATANQGSEATYESGFVIDKFPISRPNLTFSTLTVSNMSPEDSSIYLCSSPTGGGGYTFGSGTRLTVV.

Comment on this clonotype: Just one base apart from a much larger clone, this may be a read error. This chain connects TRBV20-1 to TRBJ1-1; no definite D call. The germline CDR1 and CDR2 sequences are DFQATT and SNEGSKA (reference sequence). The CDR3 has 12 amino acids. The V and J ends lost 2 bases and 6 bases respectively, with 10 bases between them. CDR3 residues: CSARIPNAEAFF. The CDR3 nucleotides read TGCAGTGCTAGAATACCTAACGCTGAAGCTTTCTTT.

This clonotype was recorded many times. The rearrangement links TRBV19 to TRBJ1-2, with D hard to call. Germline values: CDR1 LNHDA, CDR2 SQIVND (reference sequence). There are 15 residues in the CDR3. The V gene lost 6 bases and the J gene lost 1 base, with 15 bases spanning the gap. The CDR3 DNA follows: TGTGCCAGTAGCTTTCCGCGAGTTCTTAACTATGGCTACACCTTC. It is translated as CASSFPRVLNYGYTF.

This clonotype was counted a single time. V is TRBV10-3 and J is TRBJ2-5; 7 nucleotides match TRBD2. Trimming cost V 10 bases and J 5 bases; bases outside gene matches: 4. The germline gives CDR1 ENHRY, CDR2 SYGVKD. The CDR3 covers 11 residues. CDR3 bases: TGTGCCAGCGGGAGACGTGAGACCCAGTACTTC. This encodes CASGRRETQYF.

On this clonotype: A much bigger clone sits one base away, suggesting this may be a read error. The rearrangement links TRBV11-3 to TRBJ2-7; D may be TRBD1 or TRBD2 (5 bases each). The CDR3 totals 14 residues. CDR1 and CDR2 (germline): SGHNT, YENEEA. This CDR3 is CASSGTAVIYEQCF. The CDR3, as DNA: TGTGCCAGCAGCGGGACCGCGGTAATCTACGAGCAGTGCTTC.

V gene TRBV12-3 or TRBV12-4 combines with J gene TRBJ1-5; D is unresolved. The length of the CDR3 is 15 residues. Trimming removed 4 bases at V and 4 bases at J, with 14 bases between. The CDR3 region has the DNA TGTGCCAGCAGTTCCGTGGGCCCCCCTAATCAGCCCCAGCATTTT. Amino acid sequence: CASSSVGPPNQPQHF.

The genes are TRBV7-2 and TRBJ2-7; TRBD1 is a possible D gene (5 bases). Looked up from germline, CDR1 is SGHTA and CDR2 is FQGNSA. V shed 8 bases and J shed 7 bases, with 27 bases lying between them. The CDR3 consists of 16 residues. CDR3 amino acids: CASLRVGASRNNEQYF. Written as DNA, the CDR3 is TGTGCCAGCCTCAGGGTAGGGGCGAGTAGAAACAATGAGCAGTACTTC.